This entry lists 3 T cell receptor beta chains sequenced from one sample in a study of CD8 T cells in ankylosing spondylitis. Each CDR3 protein is one row after TCRdb ran MiXCR on the 5' RACE reads. The table records tens of thousands of distinct CDR3 sequences, about a tenth of them present only once. Sequenced input: blood, either unsorted or a sorted T cell fraction (not recorded which). These TCRs come from a male donor with ankylosing spondylitis or in good health (not recorded which).

This clonotype has a count of ten or more. This rearrangement joins TRBV27 to TRBJ2-2; weak D call: TRBD2 (7 bases). The CDR3 extends over 16 amino acids. V lost 5 bases, J lost 1 base, and 14 bases lay in between. The V gene's germline CDR1 is MNHEY and CDR2 SMNVEV (reference sequence). CDR3 sequence reads: CASSRGGGENTGELFF. For the CDR3, the DNA is TGTGCCAGCAGTCGAGGGGGGGGAGAGAACACCGGGGAGCTGTTTTTT.

This clonotype was detected ten times or more. V and J are TRBV7-2 and TRBJ2-2, with TRBD2 matching 12 bases. This CDR3 is 16 amino acids long. The junction had 5 bases not matched to a gene; V was cut back by 5 bases and J by 4 bases. Germline-derived CDR1 and CDR2 are SGHTA and FQGNSA. The CDR3 coding sequence is TGTGCCAGCAGCCCCTCTAGCGGGAGGGTCACCGGGGAGCTGTTTTTT. Translating it yields CASSPSSGRVTGELFF.

This chain links TRBV7-8 with TRBJ2-1; D assignment may be TRBD1 or TRBD2 (5 bases each). Germline V gene data show CDR1 as SGHVS and CDR2 as FQNEAQ. The CDR3 loop spans 16 amino acids. Deletions cut 5 bases from V and 2 bases from J, with 16 bases between. Here the CDR3 DNA reads TGTGCCAGCAGCGGATTCGGGACCCGGCCCTACAATGAGCAGTTCTTC. Residues: CASSGFGTRPYNEQFF.